Listed here are 25 T cell receptor beta chains from one sample, sequenced in a study of T cells in Graves' hyperthyroidism and ophthalmopathy. RNA transcripts were the template for amplifying TCR beta CDR3 regions. RT-PCR in the first round (using the HTBI primer set) targeted the TCR CDR3. TCRdb re-analysed the multiplex PCR reads in MiXCR, keeping a single row per CDR3 protein. The sample records fewer than 450,000 distinct CDR3 sequences, 12% to 15% being singletons. The sample taken for sequencing was blood. The receptor source for this set is a woman aged 55-69 years with Graves' ophthalmopathy.

The V and J genes are TRBV4-1 and TRBJ2-7, with D possibly matching TRBD1 (5 bases). The V end was cut by 4 bases, the J end by 6 bases, with 22 bases between. The CDR3 contains 16 residues. Germline V gives CDR1 MGHRA, CDR2 YSYEKL. CDR3 loop: CASSPTPSGLNGEQYF. CDR3 nucleotides: TGCGCCAGCAGCCCGACCCCCTCAGGGTTGAATGGCGAGCAGTACTTC.

The DNA for the CDR3 is TGCAGTGCCCAGCGGGAGGGCCAAACCGGGGAGCTGTTTTTT. Protein sequence: CSAQREGQTGELFF. The chain joins TRBV20-1 to TRBJ2-2; 10 bases align to TRBD2. This CDR3 is built from 14 residues. Germline values: CDR1 DFQATT, CDR2 SNEGSKA (reference sequence). After removal of 6 bases from V and 5 bases from J, the junction contained 6 bases not matched to a gene.

The sample holds one count of this clonotype. The chain couples TRBV9 to TRBJ2-7; D tentatively fits TRBD1 or TRBD2 (5 bases each). Germline V gene sequence: CDR1 SGDLS, CDR2 YYNGEE. CDR3 size: 16 residues. V was pared by 2 bases and J by 6 bases, with 21 bases between. The CDR3 DNA is TGTGCCAGCAGCGTCTCAGGGACCCTCTCCTTAGGCGAGCAGTACTTC. It is translated as CASSVSGTLSLGEQYF.

The rearrangement links TRBV9 to TRBJ1-6; perhaps TRBD1 as D (6 bases). CDR3 size: 14 residues. Trimming pared 3 bases from V and 10 bases from J, leaving 14 bases between. CDR1 and CDR2 from the germline V gene are SGDLS and YYNGEE. CDR3 in DNA: TGTGCCAGCAGCGCCCGACAGGCCTCATCACCCCTCCACTTT. Encoded protein: CASSARQASSPLHF.

The chain has TRBV5-1 and TRBJ2-6, with 8 bases identical to TRBD1. The CDR3 covers 18 residues. V shed 4 bases, J shed 0 bases, and the junction held 9 bases outside the gene matches. Germline V gene lookup returns CDR1 SGHRS and CDR2 YFSETQ. CDR3 DNA: TGCGCCAGCAGCACAGGGGGGTCATGGAGCTCTGGGGCCAACGTCCTGACTTTC. Protein: CASSTGGSWSSGANVLTF.

This clonotype was recorded many times. This sequence joins TRBV7-9 and TRBJ2-7; either TRBD1 or TRBD2 may fit D (6 bases each). Deletions cut 4 bases from V and 2 bases from J, with 24 bases between. Germline loops: CDR1 SEHNR, CDR2 FQNEAQ (reference sequence). The CDR3 has 18 residues. CDR3 loop: CASSSRTGQGTAPYEQYF. CDR3 nucleotide sequence: TGTGCCAGCAGCTCCCGGACGGGTCAGGGGACTGCACCCTACGAGCAGTACTTC. The whole variable domain, remainder taken from reference TRBV7-9 and TRBJ2-7, is DTGVSQNPRHKITKRGQNVTFRCDPISEHNRLYWYRQTLGQGPEFLTYFQNEAQLEKSRLLSDRFSAERPKGSFSTLEIQRTEQGDSAMYLCASSSRTGQGTAPYEQYFGPGTRLTVT.

Concerning this clonotype itself: This likely comes from a read error, as the CDR3 has no conserved phenylalanine or tryptophan at its end. The genes are TRBV20-1 and TRBJ1-3, with no clear D. The CDR3 extends over 17 amino acids. Per the germline V gene, CDR1 is DFQATT and CDR2 is SNEGSKA (reference sequence). V was clipped by 0 bases and J by 0 bases, with 15 bases between them. The CDR3 bases are TGCAGTGCTAGAGACCCCCGGAGGGAGGACTCTGGAAACACCATATATTCT. Its translation is CSARDPRREDSGNTIYS.

A few counts support this clonotype. The CDR3, as DNA: TGCAGCGTTGAAGAGGGGACAAGCACTGAAGCTTTCTTT. Translation: CSVEEGTSTEAFF. The rearrangement links TRBV29-1 to TRBJ1-1; D is possibly TRBD1 (6 bases). Trimming left V 0 bases short and J 4 bases short, with 9 bases between. The CDR3 sequence is 13 residues long. Per the germline V gene, CDR1 is SQVTM and CDR2 is ANQGSEA. Complete variable domain (other parts from reference TRBV29-1 and TRBJ1-1): SAVISQKPSRDICQRGTSLTIQCQVDSQVTMMFWYRQQPGQSLTLIATANQGSEATYESGFVIDKFPISRPNLTFSTLTVSNMSPEDSSIYLCSVEEGTSTEAFFGQGTRLTVV.

This clonotype was detected a few times. The J gene is TRBJ1-1, the V gene TRBV19, with 11 bases identical to TRBD1. CDR3 length: 16 amino acids. CDR1 is LNHDA, CDR2 SQIVND, per germline (reference sequence). Trimming at V came to 10 bases and at J to 11 bases, leaving 21 bases not matched to a gene. CDR3 amino acids: CATTGSPGQGVGPAFF. The CDR3 coding sequence is TGTGCCACTACAGGGTCCCCGGGACAGGGGGTCGGACCGGCTTTCTTT.

In this sample, this clonotype turned up many times. The V call is TRBV28, the J call TRBJ2-1; D is unclear. Per germline, CDR1 MDHEN and CDR2 SYDVKM. Trimming pared 1 base from V and 5 bases from J, leaving 3 bases between. CDR3 length: 12 amino acids. As DNA, the CDR3 is TGTGCCAGCAGTTTATTACACAATGAGCAGTTCTTC. Translated, it gives CASSLLHNEQFF.

The CDR3 DNA follows: TGTGCCAGCAGTGGTCACAGGTTCCCCTTTGAAGAGCAGTACTTC. Its translation is CASSGHRFPFEEQYF. The genes are TRBV28 and TRBJ2-7; weak D call: TRBD1 (5 bases). The CDR3 extends over 15 amino acids. Trimming removed 5 bases from V and 7 bases from J, with 21 bases in between. CDR1 and CDR2 (germline): MDHEN, SYDVKM. Based on the CDR3 plus reference TRBV28 and TRBJ2-7, the full variable domain is DVKVTQSSRYLVKRTGEKVFLECVQDMDHENMFWYRQDPGLGLRLIYFSYDVKMKEKGDIPEGYSVSREKKERFSLILESASTNQTSMYLCASSGHRFPFEEQYFGPGTRLTVT.

This clonotype has a count of ten or more. V and J are TRBV5-1 and TRBJ1-1; no firm D call. The V end lost 2 bases, the J end lost 4 bases, and 15 bases lay between the germline ends. The CDR3 is 15 amino acids. Germline lookup yields CDR1 SGHRS and CDR2 YFSETQ. In DNA form, the CDR3 reads TGCGCCAGCAGCTTTCTGACCTCTTCGGGCACTGAAGCTTTCTTT. Its translation is CASSFLTSSGTEAFF.

A word on this clonotype: A single base separates this from a much larger clone, so it may be a read error. The CDR3 is CANSSSGRAGDTQYF. CDR3 in DNA: TGTGCCAACAGCTCTAGCGGGAGGGCCGGAGATACGCAGTATTTT. This sequence joins TRBV7-2 and TRBJ2-3; the match to TRBD2 covers 12 bases. Looked up from germline, CDR1 is SGHTA and CDR2 is FQGNSA. This CDR3 has 15 residues.

This clonotype was observed at least ten times. The chain links TRBV6-1 to TRBJ2-7; D ambiguous. The CDR3 length is 16 residues. Trimming stripped 2 bases from V and 0 bases from J, with 14 bases between. The germline V gene encodes CDR1 MNHNS and CDR2 SASEGT. CDR3 loop: CASSEQILKGSYEQYF. CDR3 bases: TGTGCCAGCAGTGAACAGATCCTGAAGGGCTCCTACGAGCAGTACTTC.

The gene calls are TRBV19 and TRBJ1-2; D call uncertain. V was cut by 3 bases and J by 8 bases, with 19 bases left in between. This CDR3 has 15 residues. Per the germline V gene, CDR1 is LNHDA and CDR2 is SQIVND (reference sequence). The CDR3 spells CASSIPPPGLGGYTF. The CDR3 nucleotides are TGTGCCAGTAGTATCCCCCCGCCGGGCTTGGGCGGCTACACCTTC.

The sample holds many counts of this clonotype. V and J are TRBV28 and TRBJ2-7; the D gene is possibly TRBD2 (5 bases). The germline CDR1 and CDR2 sequences are MDHEN and SYDVKM. The CDR3 is 15 amino acids. V gave up 6 bases and J gave up 0 bases, with 15 bases separating them. The CDR3 loop reads CASRGMAGNSYEQYF. The CDR3 nucleotides read TGTGCCAGCAGAGGTATGGCCGGGAACTCCTACGAGCAGTACTTC.

This clonotype occurred many times. The V and J genes are TRBV14 and TRBJ2-5, with D perhaps TRBD1 (5 bases). The germline CDR1 and CDR2 sequences are SGHDN and FVKESK. The CDR3 has 15 amino acids. Between the trimmed V and J ends, which lost 5 bases and 3 bases, there was a span of 16 bases. In DNA, the CDR3 is TGTGCCAGCAGCACCCTAAAGGGCAGGGAAGAGACCCAGTACTTC. This sequence encodes CASSTLKGREETQYF.

Ten or more counts support this clonotype. The chain uses TRBV5-4 and TRBJ2-7; maybe TRBD2 (5 bases). CDR1 is SGHNT, CDR2 YYREEE, per germline (reference sequence). The CDR3 extends over 13 amino acids. Trimming cost V 4 bases and J 5 bases, with 13 bases left between them. The CDR3 sequence: CASSTEVGDEQYF. DNA for the CDR3: TGTGCCAGCAGCACGGAGGTCGGGGACGAGCAGTACTTC.

This clonotype was counted a few times. The chain uses TRBV20-1 and TRBJ2-3; TRBD2 agrees at 9 bases. The CDR3 has 15 amino acids. Per germline, CDR1 DFQATT and CDR2 SNEGSKA (reference sequence). Here the CDR3 DNA reads TGCAGAGTTAAGGCTAGCGGGGCTAGCACAGATACGCAGTATTTT. Translating gives CRVKASGASTDTQYF.

There are many counts of this clonotype. The chain is built from TRBV5-1 and TRBJ1-2; possibly TRBD1 for D (5 bases). Trimming removed 3 bases from V and 8 bases from J, with 29 bases in between. From germline, CDR1 is SGHRS and CDR2 YFSETQ. CDR3 length: 18 residues. CDR3 sequence reads: CASSWGTPGPSPTSGYTF. DNA for the CDR3: TGCGCCAGCAGCTGGGGGACTCCAGGTCCATCCCCAACGTCCGGCTACACCTTC.

This clonotype was counted between two and nine times. CDR3 nucleotides: TGCGCCAGCAGCGGTCAGCCAAACAATGAGCAGTTCTTC. Encoded protein: CASSGQPNNEQFF. V and J are TRBV4-1 and TRBJ2-1; no definite D call. Trimming cost V 5 bases and J 5 bases, with 10 bases left between them. Per the germline V gene, CDR1 is MGHRA and CDR2 is YSYEKL. The CDR3 spans 13 residues.

This clonotype was picked up many times. This chain joins TRBV11-2 and TRBJ2-1; 10 nucleotides align to TRBD2. Germline lookup yields CDR1 SGHAT and CDR2 FQNNGV. The CDR3 runs 14 residues. V lost 2 bases, J lost 7 bases, and 2 bases stayed unmatched. CDR3 loop: CASSLKREGNEQFF. CDR3 in DNA: TGTGCCAGCAGCTTAAAGCGGGAGGGTAATGAGCAGTTCTTC.

V is TRBV11-2 and J is TRBJ2-3; 9 bases fit TRBD1. Germline trimming cut 0 bases from V and 0 bases from J; bases unmatched to any gene: 1. Germline V lookup: CDR1 SGHAT, CDR2 FQNNGV. This CDR3 region has 16 residues. CDR3 in amino acids: CASSLEDRGSTDTQYF. The CDR3 DNA sequence: TGTGCCAGCAGCTTAGAGGACAGGGGAAGCACAGATACGCAGTATTTT.

Many counts were recorded for this clonotype. DNA of the CDR3: TGCGCCAGCAGTGAGTCCGGCCAGGCCCTTCGGGGCTACACCTTC. Amino acids: CASSESGQALRGYTF. The chain employs TRBV10-2 and TRBJ1-2, with no clear D. V lost 0 bases to trimming and J lost 8 bases, with 16 bases between them. CDR3 length: 15 residues. The germline V gene has CDR1 WSHSY and CDR2 SAAADI.

This chain uses TRBV7-2 with TRBJ1-1, with D possibly TRBD1 on 5 matching bases. Trimming took off 5 bases at V and 3 bases at J, with 13 bases between the two ends. Looked up from germline, CDR1 is SGHTA and CDR2 is FQGNSA. This CDR3 has 14 amino acids. CDR3 nucleotides: TGTGCCAGCAGCCAGGGAGATCGGGACACTGAAGCTTTCTTT. Its protein is CASSQGDRDTEAFF.